The 10 T cell receptor beta chains presented below share a single source sample, sequenced in a study of blood T cells in healthy people across ages. Sample-barcoded 5' priming and a J-beta primer mix drove a second PCR of 7 to 11 cycles. TCRdb re-derived calls from the 5' RACE reads in MiXCR, one entry per CDR3 protein. The data contain around 900,000 distinct CDR3 sequences, 29% of them seen just once; the ten biggest clones take up 17%. Sequences were obtained from blood. The receptors stem from a woman of 80 years or more in good health.

This clonotype turned up a few times. The V and J genes are TRBV24-1 and TRBJ2-3; the D is unclear. Trimming removed 3 bases from V and 0 bases from J, with 6 bases in between. The CDR3 consists of 14 residues. Per the germline V gene, CDR1 is KGHDR and CDR2 is SFDVKD. The CDR3 coding sequence is TGTGCCACCAGTGATCCGACTAGCACAGATACGCAGTATTTT. It codes for CATSDPTSTDTQYF.

The V and J genes are TRBV29-1 and TRBJ2-4; 8 bases align to TRBD2. The CDR3 runs 13 residues. V gave up 6 bases and J gave up 5 bases; unmatched junction bases: 6. Germline values: CDR1 SQVTM, CDR2 ANQGSEA. CDR3 in amino acids: CSVTGTRENIQYF. The CDR3 DNA reads TGCAGCGTCACCGGGACTAGGGAAAACATTCAGTACTTC. Looking up the rest from reference TRBV29-1 and TRBJ2-4 gives the full variable domain: SAVISQKPSRDICQRGTSLTIQCQVDSQVTMMFWYRQQPGQSLTLIATANQGSEATYESGFVIDKFPISRPNLTFSTLTVSNMSPEDSSIYLCSVTGTRENIQYFGAGTRLSVL.

The chain recombines TRBV27 with TRBJ1-5, with D maybe TRBD1 (5 bases). V was clipped by 8 bases and J by 4 bases, with 18 bases between them. The CDR3 runs 15 residues. Germline CDR1 and CDR2: MNHEY and SMNVEV (reference sequence). The CDR3: CASSEAGGANQPQHF. DNA for the CDR3: TGTGCCAGCTCCGAGGCGGGGGGAGCAAATCAGCCCCAGCATTTT.

This clonotype was counted only a few times. CDR3: CASSTLGGEETQYF. DNA for the CDR3: TGTGCCAGCAGTACCCTCGGGGGAGAGGAGACCCAGTACTTC. This chain joins TRBV27 and TRBJ2-5, with D maybe TRBD2 (6 bases). Trimming cost V 5 bases and J 5 bases, with 15 bases left between them. CDR1 is MNHEY and CDR2 is SMNVEV in the germline V gene (reference sequence). The CDR3 loop spans 14 amino acids.

This clonotype was found a few times. This may be a read error, as it is one base from a much larger clone. This chain joins TRBV10-3 and TRBJ2-5, with D possibly matching TRBD1 (6 bases). This CDR3 spans 12 amino acids. V was shortened by 10 bases and J by 11 bases, with 20 bases between the two germline ends. The germline gives CDR1 ENHRY, CDR2 SYGVKD. The CDR3 spells CATGNRVNEQYF. CDR3 bases: TGTGCCACAGGTAACAGGGTCAATGAGCAGTACTTC.

This clonotype occurred a few times. This chain links TRBV2 with TRBJ2-1; no firm D call. The CDR3 loop spans 14 amino acids. Trimming shortened V by 6 bases and J by 4 bases, and 13 bases separated the two germline ends. Germline CDR1 reads SNHLY; CDR2 reads FYNNEI. Here the CDR3 reads CASSVVLSYNEQFF. CDR3 nucleotides: TGTGCCAGCAGCGTCGTCCTAAGTTACAATGAGCAGTTCTTC.

This clonotype was found a few times. The chain carries TRBV30 and TRBJ1-4, with D unresolved. The V end was cut by 3 bases, the J end by 8 bases, with 10 bases between. Looked up from germline, CDR1 is GTSNPN and CDR2 is SVGIG (reference sequence). The CDR3 is 12 residues long. DNA for the CDR3: TGTGCCTGGAGGGCCGATGGGGAAAAACTGTTTTTT. It yields the protein CAWRADGEKLFF.

This chain uses TRBV7-2 with TRBJ2-5; TRBD2 matches 7 bases. This CDR3 has 17 amino acids. Unmatched junction bases numbered 19, after V lost 7 bases and J lost 5 bases. Germline assignment: CDR1 SGHTA and CDR2 FQGNSA. The DNA for the CDR3 is TGTGCCAGCACCAGCCCCCCTTGGGGGAGGGAGCAGGAGACCCAGTACTTC. Translation: CASTSPPWGREQETQYF.

This clonotype has a count of ten or more. Relative to the germline gene, one junction end is altered; a read error may explain this. V usage is TRBV7-2 and J usage is TRBJ2-5; 10 bases match TRBD2. The CDR3 spans 15 residues. Germline assignment: CDR1 SGHTA and CDR2 FQGNSA. The CDR3 nucleotides read TGTGCCAGCAGCCTAGCGGGGGCCACGGAGGAGACCCAGTACTTC. As protein: CASSLAGATEETQYF.

This clonotype was picked up many times. The V call is TRBV5-1, the J call TRBJ2-6; TRBD1 is a possible D gene (5 bases). CDR1 SGHRS and CDR2 YFSETQ come from the germline V gene. CDR3 length: 15 amino acids. V gave up 3 bases and J gave up 0 bases, with 7 bases separating them. The CDR3 spells CASSYDSSGANVLTF. The CDR3, as DNA: TGCGCCAGCAGCTACGACAGCTCTGGGGCCAACGTCCTGACTTTC.